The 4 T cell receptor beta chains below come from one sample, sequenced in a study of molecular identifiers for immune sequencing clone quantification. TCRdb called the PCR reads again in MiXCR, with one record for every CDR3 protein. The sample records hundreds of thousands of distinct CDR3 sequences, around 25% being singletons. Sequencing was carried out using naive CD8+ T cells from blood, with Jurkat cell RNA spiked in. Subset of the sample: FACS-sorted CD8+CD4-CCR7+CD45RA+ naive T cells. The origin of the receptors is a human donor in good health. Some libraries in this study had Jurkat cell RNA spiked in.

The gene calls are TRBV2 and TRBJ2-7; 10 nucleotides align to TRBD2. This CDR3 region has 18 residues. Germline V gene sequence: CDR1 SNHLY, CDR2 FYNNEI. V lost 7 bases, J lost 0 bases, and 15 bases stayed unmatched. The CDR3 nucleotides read TGTGCCAGCATTGGTGAGGGATCGACTAGCGGGTCCTCCTACGAGCAGTACTTC. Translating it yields CASIGEGSTSGSSYEQYF.

Written as DNA, the CDR3 is TGTGCCAGCAGCTTAGCGGGGTGGCAGTACTTC. This translates into CASSLAGWQYF. The V call is TRBV11-2, the J call TRBJ2-7; possible D gene TRBD2, 5 bases. The CDR3 has 11 amino acids. Looked up from germline, CDR1 is SGHAT and CDR2 is FQNNGV. With 1 base removed from V and 9 bases from J, the gap between germline ends came to 7 bases.

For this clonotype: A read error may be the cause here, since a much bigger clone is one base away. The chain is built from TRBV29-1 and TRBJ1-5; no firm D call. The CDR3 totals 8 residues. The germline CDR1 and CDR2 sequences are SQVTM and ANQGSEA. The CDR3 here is CNVDGQHF. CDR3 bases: TGCAACGTTGATGGTCAGCATTTT.

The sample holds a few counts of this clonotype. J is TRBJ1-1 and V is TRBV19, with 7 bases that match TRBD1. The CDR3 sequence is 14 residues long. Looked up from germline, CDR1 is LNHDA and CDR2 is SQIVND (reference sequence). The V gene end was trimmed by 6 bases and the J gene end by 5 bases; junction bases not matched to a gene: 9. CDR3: CASRSTGLETEAFF. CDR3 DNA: TGTGCCAGTAGGTCGACAGGGTTGGAGACTGAAGCTTTCTTT.